The clone carrying this TCR beta chain was seen only a few times. What it binds is not known. The sample comes from a study of regulatory T cells in long-lasting Graves disease. Study-wide points: Whereas new patients shared about a thousand public clonotypes, persistent patients shared more, at under 3,500. TCR diversity was lower in persistent Graves' patients (versus newly diagnosed ones).

The V gene's germline CDR1 is SGHDN and CDR2 FVKESK. This CDR3 has 14 residues. The V end was cut by 2 bases, the J end by 12 bases, with 17 bases between. HTBI primers from iRepertoire and Arm-PCR of CDR3 regions yielded the TCR beta libraries. TCRdb reprocessed the multiplex PCR reads with MiXCR, giving one entry per CDR3 protein. The sample contains approximately 470,000 distinct CDR3 sequences, 15% to 20% of which appear only once. Stated time point: newly diagnosed GD, antithyroid drugs for less than 3 months. The authors made the TCR library using RNA they extracted from PBMCs. These data also featured in a second study, about T cells in Graves' hyperthyroidism and ophthalmopathy.

The sequence came from a man aged 35-49 years with Graves disease. The source material was peripheral blood mononuclear cells (PBMCs), sampled at new diagnosis, from a patient treated with antithyroid drugs. This rearrangement joins TRBV14 to TRBJ2-1, with a tentative D call TRBD2 (7 bases). CDR3 DNA: TGTGCCAGCAGCCAAATCACCCGGGGGGCAGGGCAGTTCTTC. Its protein is CASSQITRGAGQFF.